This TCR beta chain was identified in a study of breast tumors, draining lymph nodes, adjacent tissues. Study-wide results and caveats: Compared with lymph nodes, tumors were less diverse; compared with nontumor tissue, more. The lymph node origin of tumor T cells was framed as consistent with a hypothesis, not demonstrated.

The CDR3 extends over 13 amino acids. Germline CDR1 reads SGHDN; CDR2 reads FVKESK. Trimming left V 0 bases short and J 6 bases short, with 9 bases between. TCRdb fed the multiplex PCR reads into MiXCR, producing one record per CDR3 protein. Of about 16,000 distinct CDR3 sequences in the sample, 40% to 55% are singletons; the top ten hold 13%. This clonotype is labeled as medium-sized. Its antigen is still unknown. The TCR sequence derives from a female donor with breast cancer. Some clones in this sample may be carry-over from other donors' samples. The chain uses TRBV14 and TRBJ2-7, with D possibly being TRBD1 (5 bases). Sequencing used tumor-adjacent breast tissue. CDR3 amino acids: CASSQDIRGEQYF. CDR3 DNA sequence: TGTGCCAGCAGCCAAGATATTAGGGGCGAGCAGTACTTC.